This T cell receptor (beta chain) was sequenced in a study of neurological immune-mediated disorders. Points from the study as a whole: One cluster of related CDR3 sequences contained, by phylogenetic grouping, the repertoires of 18 of 34 multiple sclerosis patients and formed a possible signature.

It was by 5'RACE with 10-nucleotide random UMIs that the cDNA was made. TCRdb used MiXCR to reprocess the 5' RACE reads, holding one entry per CDR3 protein. The sample holds about 62,000 distinct CDR3 sequences, about 3.7% seen once. In this sample, this clonotype turned up many times. The antigen is unknown. Germline loops: CDR1 LNHNV, CDR2 YYDKDF (reference sequence). The CDR3 loop spans 14 amino acids. Trimming removed 0 bases at V and 6 bases at J, with 12 bases between. The sample taken for sequencing was PBMCs. The chain couples TRBV15 to TRBJ2-7, with D perhaps TRBD2 (5 bases). This clonotype was obtained from a woman aged 45-59 years with multiple sclerosis. DNA for the CDR3: TGTGCCACCAGCAGAGATCGAGGGAGTACCGAGCAGTACTTC. Translated, it gives CATSRDRGSTEQYF.